These T cell receptor beta chains were read from a single sample in a study of OX40 agonist ivuxolimab in advanced cancers. Assay used: immunoSEQ multiplex PCR; TCRdb lists only in-frame clones, some missing. The table includes tens of thousands of clones, about 80% detected once. The input for sequencing was CD4+ or CD8+ T cells sorted from blood, taken in a trial of the OX40 agonist ivuxolimab. The receptors here all came from an adult with an advanced solid tumor such as melanoma, head and neck, liver or kidney cancer. Each CDR3 is given with its conserved first and last residue. Each record gives: J gene, clone size, V gene, D gene, CDR3 protein, CDR3 DNA. A D gene is named only where the DNA matches it firmly. Some rows mark clone size as missing; the rest say once, few, many or name a class of expanded clone.

TRBJ1-5	.	TRBV6-5	.	CASNYSNPDFF	TGTGCCAGCAACTATTCCAATCCCGACTTTTTT
TRBJ2-7	.	TRBV28	TRBD1	CASSLDRAYEQYF	TGTGCCAGCAGTTTAGACAGGGCCTACGAGCAGTACTTC
TRBJ2-3	.	TRBV6-5	.	CASGLTGRDTQYF	TGTGCCAGCGGCCTCACGGGGAGGGATACGCAGTATTTT
TRBJ2-3	.	TRBV7-6	TRBD1	CASSLYIGTGSTDTQYF	TGTGCCAGCAGTCTTTATATAGGGACAGGGTCCACAGATACGCAGTATTTT
TRBJ2-7	.	TRBV27	.	CASSLGGLGYEQYF	TGTGCCAGCAGTTTAGGCGGGTTGGGATACGAGCAGTACTTC
TRBJ2-7	.	TRBV5-6	TRBD1	CASSWGQTYEQYF	TGTGCCAGCAGCTGGGGACAGACCTACGAGCAGTACTTC
TRBJ1-1	.	TRBV5-4	.	CASSLGSGFTEAFF	TGTGCCAGCAGCTTGGGGTCAGGGTTTACTGAAGCTTTCTTT
TRBJ1-1	.	TRBV27	TRBD1	CASSSSGTGFTEAFF	TGTGCCAGCAGTTCCTCAGGGACAGGGTTCACTGAAGCTTTCTTT
TRBJ2-3	.	TRBV7-8	.	CASSLATVSTDTQYF	TGTGCCAGCAGCTTAGCGACGGTTAGCACAGATACGCAGTATTTT
TRBJ2-2	.	TRBV9	TRBD2	CASSSNRLAVNTGELFF	TGTGCCAGCAGCTCTAACCGACTAGCGGTAAACACCGGGGAGCTGTTTTTT
TRBJ2-7	.	TRBV6-1	.	CASSEIEGLRYEQYF	TGTGCCAGCAGTGAAATCGAAGGGTTGCGCTACGAGCAGTACTTC
TRBJ2-1	.	TRBV29-1	.	CSVGPAGYNEQFF	TGCAGCGTTGGTCCAGCGGGCTACAATGAGCAGTTCTTC
TRBJ1-5	.	TRBV28	TRBD1	CASSRDRGQGQPQHF	TGTGCCAGCAGCAGGGACAGGGGGCAAGGACAGCCCCAGCATTTT
TRBJ2-1	.	TRBV27	.	CASSLDVYNEQFF	TGTGCCAGCAGTTTAGACGTCTACAATGAGCAGTTCTTC
TRBJ2-1	.	TRBV6-5	.	CASSSDSNEQFF	TGTGCCAGCAGTTCCGACTCTAATGAGCAGTTCTTC
TRBJ1-1	.	TRBV11-2	.	CASSEGMNTEAFF	TGTGCCAGCAGCGAAGGGATGAACACTGAAGCTTTCTTT
TRBJ1-3	.	TRBV29-1	.	CSVESGLETPYIF	.
TRBJ2-2	.	TRBV28	.	CASSGDPGELFF	TGTGCCAGTTCAGGGGACCCCGGGGAGCTGTTTTTT
TRBJ2-1	.	TRBV25-1	TRBD2	CASSDGSGIYNEQFF	TGTGCCAGCAGTGACGGCAGCGGGATCTACAATGAGCAGTTCTTC
TRBJ1-6	.	TRBV7-7	TRBD1	CASSSRNRDRSYNSPLHF	TGTGCCAGCAGCTCAAGGAACCGGGACAGGAGTTATAATTCACCCCTCCACTTT
TRBJ1-6	.	TRBV7-6	.	CASSLGGGSPLHF	TGTGCCAGCAGCTTAGGGGGGGGGTCACCCCTCCACTTT
TRBJ2-7	.	TRBV7-9	.	CASSLGGVEQYF	TGTGCCAGCAGCTTAGGAGGGGTCGAGCAGTACTTC
TRBJ1-5	once	TRBV28	TRBD1	CASSWDRGANQPQHF	TGTGCCAGCAGCTGGGACAGGGGTGCCAATCAGCCCCAGCATTTT
TRBJ2-2	once	TRBV9	TRBD2	CASSVGAGGPTGELFF	TGTGCCAGCAGCGTAGGAGCGGGAGGGCCTACCGGGGAGCTGTTTTTT
TRBJ2-1	.	TRBV10-3	TRBD2	CAILRTSGSYNEQFF	TGTGCCATCCTAAGGACTAGCGGCTCCTACAATGAGCAGTTCTTC
TRBJ2-2	once	TRBV29-1	.	CSVTEAGELFF	TGCAGCGTTACAGAGGCCGGGGAGCTGTTTTTT
TRBJ2-7	.	TRBV5-1	.	CASSLTRYYEQYF	TGCGCCAGCAGCTTGACCAGGTACTACGAGCAGTACTTC
TRBJ2-1	.	TRBV6-4	.	CASSDSLEGREQFF	TGTGCCAGCAGTGACTCATTAGAGGGGAGGGAGCAGTTCTTC
TRBJ2-2	.	TRBV9	TRBD2	CASRAGTKNTGELFF	TGTGCCAGTCGTGCCGGGACTAAGAACACCGGGGAGCTGTTTTTT
TRBJ2-7	.	TRBV5-6	.	CASSPRPGTSYEQYF	TGTGCCAGCAGCCCCAGGCCGGGAACCTCCTACGAGCAGTACTTC
TRBJ1-1	.	TRBV7-2	.	CASSLGGSWAISIEAFF	TGTGCCAGCAGCTTAGGGGGCTCTTGGGCGATAAGTATTGAAGCTTTCTTT
TRBJ2-7	.	TRBV11-2	.	CASSLHSYEQYF	TGTGCCAGCAGCTTGCACAGCTACGAGCAGTACTTC
TRBJ2-7	.	TRBV6-5	.	CASRNIYEQYF	TGTGCCAGCAGGAACATCTACGAGCAGTACTTC
TRBJ2-5	.	TRBV4-2	.	CASSQDRQETQYF	TGTGCCAGCAGCCAAGATAGGCAAGAGACCCAGTACTTC
TRBJ2-3	once	TRBV11-2	TRBD1	CASSLVSGTGGTDTQYF	TGTGCCAGCAGCTTAGTTTCCGGGACAGGGGGCACAGATACGCAGTATTTT
TRBJ1-1	.	TRBV11-1	.	CASSFGRGGEAFF	TGTGCCAGCAGCTTTGGGAGAGGGGGTGAAGCTTTCTTT
TRBJ2-1	.	TRBV4-1	TRBD2	CASSQSSGGVFEQFF	TGCGCCAGCAGCCAATCAAGCGGGGGGGTTTTTGAGCAGTTCTTC
TRBJ2-3	.	TRBV6-4	.	CASSETSRAPDTQYF	TGTGCCAGCAGTGAGACTTCCAGGGCCCCAGATACGCAGTATTTT
TRBJ2-1	.	TRBV10-2	.	CASRGASYNEQFF	TGCGCCAGCAGGGGGGCATCCTACAATGAGCAGTTCTTC